In its sample, the clone carrying this T cell receptor beta chain was seen a few times. What it binds is not known. The entry originates in a study of cytomegalovirus exposure and HLA in healthy donors. At the level of the study: Prior work identified 120 million or so unique TCR beta sequences in around 170 million T cells.

The PCR used 60 Vbeta and 13 Jbeta primers. Methods used by the authors: A later analysis counted around 74 million unique TCR beta chains, around 12 million shared. Assay used: immunoSEQ multiplex PCR; TCRdb lists only in-frame clones, some missing. V and J calls and clone size are given by that table; D and trimming were obtained from the DNA. The table records approximately 110,000 clones, around 73% of them present only once. Study-level results: The later analysis indicated that the majority of CMV-associated TCR beta chains appeared HLA-restricted. Later analysis showed TCR association rates varying by HLA locus, highest for DRB1 and lowest for HLA-C.

Trimming cost V 2 bases and J 2 bases, with 9 bases left between them. Germline CDR1 reads SGHTA; CDR2 reads FQGNSA. The CDR3 is made up of 15 amino acids. The chain couples TRBV7-2 to TRBJ1-4; TRBD1 might be the D (5 bases). Sequencing was carried out using PBMCs. The TCR comes from a woman between 40 and 50 years old in good health and CMV-seropositive. CDR3 amino acids: CASSLQGSTNEKLFF. Here the CDR3 DNA reads TGTGCCAGCAGCTTACAGGGATCTACTAATGAAAAACTGTTTTTT.